The 23 T cell receptor beta chains given below trace back to one sample, sequenced in a study of blood T cell repertoires in COVID-19. Sequencing was performed with immunoSEQ multiplex PCR; in TCRdb, only in-frame clones are kept and a portion is missing. Of about 120,000 clones in the sample, about 88% were seen once. Sequencing was carried out using peripheral blood. These receptors all stem from a middle-aged man with acute or convalescent COVID-19.

The chain joins TRBV19 to TRBJ2-2; D uncertain. V lost 7 bases and J 6 bases, leaving 18 bases between the germline ends. The V gene's germline CDR1 is LNHDA and CDR2 SQIVND (reference sequence). The CDR3 is 15 residues long. CDR3 nucleotides: TGTGCCAGTACCCCCGACGAGGCCCGGCCCGGGGAGCTGTTTTTT. This gives the protein CASTPDEARPGELFF. Variable domain in full (rest from reference TRBV19 and TRBJ2-2): DGGITQSPKYLFRKEGQNVTLSCEQNLNHDAMYWYRQDPGQGLRLIYYSQIVNDFQKGDIAEGYSVSREKKESFPLTVTSAQKNPTAFYLCASTPDEARPGELFFGEGSRLTVL.

The CDR3 DNA sequence: TGTGCCACCAGCAGAGACAGGGGGCGCGTCATTCAGTACTTC. Residues: CATSRDRGRVIQYF. V is TRBV15 and J is TRBJ2-4, with 8 bases identical to TRBD1. This CDR3 has 14 residues. V shed 0 bases and J 9 bases; nucleotides not matched to a gene: 4. The germline V gene encodes CDR1 LNHNV and CDR2 YYDKDF (reference sequence).

The rearrangement uses TRBV5-1 and TRBJ2-3; 7 bases are a match to TRBD1. With V trimmed by 6 bases and J by 4 bases, 8 bases remained unmatched. This CDR3 comprises 14 residues. The germline V gene encodes CDR1 SGHRS and CDR2 YFSETQ. The CDR3 nucleotides are TGCGCCAGCACCGTGGGGCAGGGGGCAGATACGCAGTATTTT. Protein: CASTVGQGADTQYF. The entire variable domain, with the rest obtained from reference TRBV5-1 and TRBJ2-3, is as follows: KAGVTQTPRYLIKTRGQQVTLSCSPISGHRSVSWYQQTPGQGLQFLFEYFSETQRNKGNFPGRFSGRQFSNSRSEMNVSTLELGDSALYLCASTVGQGADTQYFGPGTRLTVL.

This chain uses TRBV6-2 or TRBV6-3 with TRBJ2-7; D is perhaps TRBD2 (7 bases). CDR3 length: 14 residues. Germline V lookup: CDR1 MNHEY, CDR2 SVGEGT. V lost 2 bases, J lost 4 bases, and 12 bases lay in between. CDR3 DNA: TGTGCCAGCAGTTACAGGGGGGGGTTATACGAGCAGTACTTC. Residues: CASSYRGGLYEQYF.

The J gene is TRBJ2-5, the V gene TRBV6-1; 8 bases match TRBD1. Germline lookup yields CDR1 MNHNS and CDR2 SASEGT. The CDR3 consists of 16 residues. With V trimmed by 0 bases and J by 5 bases, 8 bases remained unmatched. The CDR3 coding sequence is TGTGCCAGCAGTGAAGCGAAAGGACAGGGCCGGGAGACCCAGTACTTC. It codes for CASSEAKGQGRETQYF.

V usage is TRBV19 and J usage is TRBJ2-2; D not certain. The CDR3 is 13 residues long. The germline gives CDR1 LNHDA, CDR2 SQIVND (reference sequence). Trimming pared 2 bases from V and 7 bases from J, leaving 8 bases between. CDR3 nucleotide sequence: TGTGCCAGTAGTATACGTGAGGTCGGGGAGCTGTTTTTT. Translating gives CASSIREVGELFF.

The rearrangement links TRBV9 to TRBJ2-7, with D maybe TRBD1 (6 bases). V was trimmed by 3 bases and J by 3 bases, leaving 19 bases between them. Germline V gene lookup returns CDR1 SGDLS and CDR2 YYNGEE. There are 16 residues in the CDR3. CDR3 in DNA: TGTGCCAGCAGCGGGGGGCTGAGCGGTCCATTCTACGAGCAGTACTTC. Residues: CASSGGLSGPFYEQYF.

J is TRBJ1-1 and V is TRBV12-3 or TRBV12-4; tentatively, D is TRBD1 (6 bases). Deletions cut 0 bases from V and 8 bases from J, with 10 bases between. The CDR3 is made up of 13 amino acids. CDR3 amino acids: CASSLAQGREAFF. The CDR3 DNA follows: TGTGCCAGCAGTTTAGCACAGGGTAGAGAAGCTTTCTTT.

This clone has a single count. The chain is built from TRBV25-1 and TRBJ1-2; 10 nucleotides agree with TRBD1. Germline CDR1 MGHDK, CDR2 SYGVNS. The junction had 7 bases not matched to a gene; V was cut back by 7 bases and J by 5 bases. The CDR3 extends over 14 amino acids. CDR3 bases: TGTGCCAGCACCGGGACAGGGGATCTTTATGGCTACACCTTC. Encoded protein: CASTGTGDLYGYTF.

The chain has TRBV29-1 and TRBJ1-1; TRBD1 agrees at 7 bases. Germline loops: CDR1 SQVTM, CDR2 ANQGSEA. This CDR3 comprises 12 residues. After removal of 3 bases from V and 6 bases from J, the junction contained 4 bases not matched to a gene. DNA of the CDR3: TGCAGCGTTGACACAGGGGCCCCTGAAGCTTTCTTT. It is translated as CSVDTGAPEAFF.

The genes are TRBV21-1 and TRBJ2-7; the table's D call, TRBD1, was not checked against the DNA. TRBV21-1 counts as a pseudogene. The CDR3 has 12 amino acids. DNA of the CDR3: TGTGCCAGCAGCGGACAGGGATACGAGCAGTACTTC. The encoded protein is CASSGQGYEQYF.

The V and J genes are TRBV7-9 and TRBJ2-5, with D hard to call. The ends were cut back, 3 bases at V and 2 bases at J, with 4 bases in the middle. CDR3 length: 12 amino acids. CDR1 SEHNR and CDR2 FQNEAQ come from the germline V gene (reference sequence). The CDR3 region has the DNA TGTGCCAGCAGCTTCTCTCAAGAGACCCAGTACTTC. It specifies CASSFSQETQYF.

This chain joins TRBV27 and TRBJ1-5, with D hard to call. CDR1 is MNHEY and CDR2 is SMNVEV in the germline V gene (reference sequence). The CDR3 consists of 15 residues. Trimming shortened V by 6 bases and J by 6 bases, and 18 bases separated the two germline ends. CDR3 sequence reads: CASRISGRVFQPQHF. The CDR3 DNA reads TGTGCCAGCAGAATTAGTGGGAGGGTATTTCAGCCCCAGCATTTT.

V and J are TRBV5-1 and TRBJ2-1; D is perhaps TRBD1 (7 bases). The CDR3 contains 15 residues. Germline CDR1 reads SGHRS; CDR2 reads YFSETQ. Trimming took off 3 bases at V and 3 bases at J, with 13 bases between the two ends. The CDR3 DNA follows: TGCGCCAGCAGCTGGCAGGGGGGAATCTACAATGAGCAGTTCTTC. Translation gives CASSWQGGIYNEQFF.

The chain uses TRBV6-5 and TRBJ2-1; 9 bases are a match to TRBD1. Germline CDR1 MNHEY, CDR2 SVGAGI. The CDR3 spans 15 residues. Trimming at V came to 6 bases and at J to 6 bases, leaving 9 bases not matched to a gene. In DNA, the CDR3 is TGTGCCAGCAGGAGGGGGACAGGGTTCTCCAATGAGCAGTTCTTC. Its protein product is CASRRGTGFSNEQFF.

In this sample, this clone turned up once. The V and J genes are TRBV3-1 (or the pseudogene TRBV3-2) and TRBJ1-6, with D unresolved. Germline CDR1 is LGHDT and CDR2 is YNNKEL (reference sequence). This CDR3 contains 12 residues. V was clipped by 8 bases and J by 11 bases, with 13 bases between them. The CDR3 sequence is CASSPGSAPLHF. In nucleotides, the CDR3 is TGTGCCAGCTCCCCTGGTTCGGCACCCCTCCACTTT.

This clone was observed a single time. This chain joins TRBV25-1 and TRBJ2-1, with 12 bases that match TRBD2. In germline, CDR1 is MGHDK, CDR2 SYGVNS. With 2 bases clipped from V and 9 bases from J, the junction kept 5 bases outside the gene matches. The CDR3 extends over 15 amino acids. CDR3 in amino acids: CASSEGLAGTGEQFF. The DNA for the CDR3 is TGTGCCAGCAGTGAAGGACTAGCGGGGACGGGTGAGCAGTTCTTC.

The chain employs TRBV2 and TRBJ1-5, with 8 bases matching TRBD1. This CDR3 has 13 amino acids. CDR1 and CDR2 from the germline V gene are SNHLY and FYNNEI. After removal of 6 bases from V and 5 bases from J, the junction contained 3 bases not matched to a gene. The CDR3 region is CASSGTGYQPQHF. CDR3 nucleotide sequence: TGTGCCAGCAGCGGGACAGGCTATCAGCCCCAGCATTTT.

V usage is TRBV24-1 and J usage is TRBJ1-1; D is perhaps TRBD1 (6 bases). Per germline, CDR1 KGHDR and CDR2 SFDVKD. V was pared by 4 bases and J by 1 base, with 12 bases between. The length of the CDR3 is 15 residues. The CDR3 nucleotides read TGTGCCACCAGTGACCACAGGGCAGGGAACACTGAAGCTTTCTTT. Amino acids: CATSDHRAGNTEAFF.

This chain connects TRBV11-2 to TRBJ1-2; D ambiguous. The V end was cut by 1 base, the J end by 2 bases, with 20 bases between. Germline V gene lookup returns CDR1 SGHAT and CDR2 FQNNGV. The CDR3 is made up of 18 amino acids. CDR3 residues: CASSLVGRRTEGNYGYTF. CDR3 nucleotides: TGTGCCAGCAGCTTAGTTGGTCGTCGGACGGAGGGAAACTATGGCTACACCTTC.

The rearrangement uses TRBV2 and TRBJ1-4, with a weak D call TRBD1 (5 bases). The V end lost 5 bases, the J end lost 5 bases, and 18 bases lay between the germline ends. The V gene's germline CDR1 is SNHLY and CDR2 FYNNEI. This CDR3 spans 16 amino acids. DNA of the CDR3: TGTGCCAGCAGTTCCCGCCTCGGGGGGACGAATGAAAAACTGTTTTTT. It is translated as CASSSRLGGTNEKLFF. Full variable domain (rest looked up from reference TRBV2 and TRBJ1-4): EPEVTQTPSHQVTQMGQEVILRCVPISNHLYFYWYRQILGQKVEFLVSFYNNEISEKSEIFDDQFSVERPDGSNFTLKIRSTKLEDSAMYFCASSSRLGGTNEKLFFGSGTQLSVL.

The J gene is TRBJ2-5, the V gene TRBV25-1, with TRBD1 matching 11 bases. This CDR3 has 15 amino acids. Germline CDR1 and CDR2: MGHDK and SYGVNS. J lost 4 bases, V lost 8 bases, and 9 bases had no gene match. CDR3 bases: TGTGCCAGCCAAAGGACAGGGGGCTCGGGAGAGACCCAGTACTTC. Protein product: CASQRTGGSGETQYF.

This chain uses TRBV27 with TRBJ2-3, with D possibly matching TRBD2 (6 bases). Germline V gene lookup returns CDR1 MNHEY and CDR2 SMNVEV (reference sequence). The CDR3 extends over 15 amino acids. V lost 5 bases to trimming and J lost 2 bases, with 14 bases between them. The CDR3 loop reads CASSPPGLNTDTQYF. The CDR3 region has the DNA TGTGCCAGCAGTCCACCGGGACTTAACACAGATACGCAGTATTTT.